This entry describes one TCR beta chain. Its antigen is currently unknown. These data originate in a study of OX40 agonist ivuxolimab in advanced cancers. Study overall: Dose-escalation cases comprised hepatocellular carcinoma, melanoma, renal cell or head and neck cancer. Those enrolled were 80% to 85% male, with a mean age of 60 years and ages from roughly 23 to 80. General study findings and limits: At 0.1 to 3.0 mg/kg and by week 6, clonal expansion occurred in CD4+ and CD8+ blood T cells.

Sequenced by immunoSEQ multiplex PCR; TCRdb stores in-frame clones only, minus some. Found here are 17,000 or so clones, roughly 89% of them singletons; the top ten hold about an eighth. Between the trimmed V and J ends, which lost 3 bases and 4 bases, there was a span of 14 bases. The CDR3 sequence is 15 residues long. The germline CDR1 and CDR2 sequences are MNHEY and SMNVEV (reference sequence). The sequence was collected from an adult with an advanced solid tumor such as melanoma, head and neck, liver or kidney cancer. The chain links TRBV27 to TRBJ2-3; tentative D call: TRBD2 (7 bases). This specimen consisted of CD4+ or CD8+ T cells sorted from blood, obtained in a trial of the OX40 agonist ivuxolimab. The CDR3 DNA reads as TGTGCCAGCAGTTTTACCCGCGGGGGCGCAGATACGCAGTATTTT. Amino acid sequence: CASSFTRGGADTQYF.